The 32 T cell receptor beta chains presented below share a single source sample, sequenced in a study of beta chain features in type 1 diabetes listed by TCRdb under 2018. The library was generated by the immunoSEQ multiplex PCR assay. All of the isolated RNA was reverse transcribed with the High Capacity cDNA Reverse Transcription Kit, so expressed TCRB transcripts were sequenced. Drawn from immuneACCESS, this table holds only the in-frame rearrangements with V and J called that TCRdb kept. Clones are partly lost; checked studies trace under half to an unresolved V gene and leave the rest unexplained. The sample contains roughly 450,000 clones, 11% to 15% of them found a single time. The ten most abundant clones make up around 0.035% of the sample. Input material: naive CD4+ T cells from blood. The cell subset or site label here, explained by the study, means: true naive CD4+ T cells. The source of these receptors is a man aged 25 to 45 in good health.

With respect to this clone: Other DNA sequences within the sample encode an identical CDR3. This chain connects TRBV7-2 to TRBJ2-5, with D unresolved. Per germline, CDR1 SGHTA and CDR2 FQGNSA. The CDR3 extends over 11 amino acids. V was clipped by 7 bases and J by 5 bases, with 8 bases between them. The CDR3, as DNA: TGTGCCAGCACTCTAAAGGAGACCCAGTACTTC. Protein sequence: CASTLKETQYF.

The V and J genes are TRBV18 and TRBJ2-1, with 9 bases identical to TRBD2. The CDR3 totals 17 residues. CDR1 and CDR2 from the germline V gene are KGHSH and LQKENI. The junction had 12 bases not matched to a gene; V was cut back by 3 bases and J by 6 bases. CDR3: CASSPRNPGTSFNEQFF. The CDR3 DNA is TGTGCCAGCTCACCTAGAAACCCAGGGACTAGCTTCAATGAGCAGTTCTTC.

The V gene is TRBV30, the J gene TRBJ1-2; unclear D gene. Trimming left V 4 bases short and J 0 bases short, with 6 bases between. Germline CDR1 reads GTSNPN; CDR2 reads SVGIG (reference sequence). The CDR3 loop spans 12 amino acids. CDR3 DNA: TGTGCCTGGACGCCGGCTAACTATGGCTACACCTTC. This encodes CAWTPANYGYTF.

The chain combines TRBV6-1 with TRBJ1-5; the D is unclear. Germline V gene data show CDR1 as MNHNS and CDR2 as SASEGT. Trimming shortened V by 2 bases and J by 5 bases, and 1 base separated the two germline ends. This CDR3 is built from 11 residues. The CDR3 sequence: CASSEYQPQHF. The CDR3 region has the DNA TGTGCCAGCAGTGAATATCAGCCCCAGCATTTT.

V gene TRBV9 combines with J gene TRBJ1-3, with D unclear. The CDR3 spans 14 residues. The germline V gene encodes CDR1 SGDLS and CDR2 YYNGEE. The ends were cut back, 5 bases at V and 0 bases at J, with 9 bases in the middle. CDR3 nucleotides: TGTGCCAGCAGTCACCCAGGCTCTGGAAACACCATATATTTT. Protein product: CASSHPGSGNTIYF. Drawing the rest from reference TRBV9 and TRBJ1-3, the complete variable domain is DSGVTQTPKHLITATGQRVTLRCSPRSGDLSVYWYQQSLDQGLQFLIQYYNGEERAKGNILERFSAQQFPDLHSELNLSSLELGDSALYFCASSHPGSGNTIYFGEGSWLTVV.

In nucleotides, the CDR3 is TGTGCCAGCAGTGGGCTAGCGGGAACGGAAACCGGGGAGCTGTTTTTT. Translated: CASSGLAGTETGELFF. The chain is built from TRBV2 and TRBJ2-2; 9 positions match TRBD2. This CDR3 is 16 amino acids long. Germline lookup yields CDR1 SNHLY and CDR2 FYNNEI. After removal of 4 bases from V and 5 bases from J, the junction contained 8 bases not matched to a gene.

The chain uses TRBV9 and TRBJ2-1; possibly TRBD1 for D (6 bases). The V gene lost 3 bases and the J gene lost 4 bases, with 11 bases spanning the gap. The CDR3 consists of 14 residues. CDR1 and CDR2 from the germline V gene are SGDLS and YYNGEE. In DNA, the CDR3 is TGTGCCAGCAGCGGGACAGCCAATTACAATGAGCAGTTCTTC. It specifies CASSGTANYNEQFF.

J is TRBJ2-7 and V is TRBV4-3; 7 bases map to TRBD1. The CDR3 has 15 residues. CDR1 and CDR2 (germline): LGHNA, YSLEER. Trimming at V came to 4 bases and at J to 1 base, leaving 7 bases not matched to a gene. The CDR3 nucleotides read TGCGCCAGCAGCCGGTTACCGGGACAGTCCTACGAGCAGTACTTC. This translates into CASSRLPGQSYEQYF.

This CDR3 is CASSLNRELNTEAFF. CDR3 in DNA: TGTGCCAGCAGTCTCAACAGAGAACTGAACACTGAAGCTTTCTTT. The V and J genes are TRBV6-5 and TRBJ1-1; D remains unclear. Germline V gene sequence: CDR1 MNHEY, CDR2 SVGAGI. The V and J ends lost 5 bases and 0 bases respectively, with 13 bases between them. The CDR3 has 15 residues.

V gene TRBV6-6 combines with J gene TRBJ1-2; weak D call: TRBD1 (6 bases). Looked up from germline, CDR1 is MNHNY and CDR2 is SVGAGI (reference sequence). The CDR3 loop spans 11 amino acids. V was clipped by 6 bases and J by 6 bases, with 8 bases between them. CDR3 in amino acids: CASRQGDGYTF. The CDR3 DNA sequence: TGTGCCAGCAGACAGGGAGATGGCTACACCTTC.

This clone was detected only a few times. The chain employs TRBV10-3 and TRBJ2-1, with 10 bases that match TRBD2. CDR3 length equals 16 residues. Germline lookup yields CDR1 ENHRY and CDR2 SYGVKD. J lost 1 base, V lost 8 bases, and 8 bases had no gene match. CDR3 nucleotide sequence: TGTGCCATCGCGGACCTTAGCGGGGGGTCCTACAATGAGCAGTTCTTC. Encoded protein: CAIADLSGGSYNEQFF.

This clone was detected only a few times. The genes are TRBV10-3 and TRBJ1-1; no clear D gene. Germline V gene data show CDR1 as ENHRY and CDR2 as SYGVKD. V shed 3 bases and J shed 4 bases, with 12 bases lying between them. This CDR3 is 14 amino acids long. The CDR3 bases are TGTGCCATCAGTGAAAAGGGTCTGACCACTGAAGCTTTCTTT. Protein: CAISEKGLTTEAFF.

The chain joins TRBV18 to TRBJ2-2; D not certain. CDR3 length: 13 amino acids. The V end lost 4 bases, the J end lost 4 bases, and 7 bases lay between the germline ends. Germline V lookup: CDR1 KGHSH, CDR2 LQKENI. This CDR3 is CASSQGFTGELFF. In nucleotides, the CDR3 is TGTGCCAGCTCACAGGGCTTCACCGGGGAGCTGTTTTTT.

J is TRBJ2-1 and V is TRBV15, with no clear D. CDR1 is LNHNV, CDR2 YYDKDF, per germline (reference sequence). This CDR3 region has 13 residues. V lost 3 bases and J lost 4, with 7 bases in between. The CDR3 is CATSRHLYNEQFF. Written as DNA, the CDR3 is TGTGCCACCAGCAGGCACCTTTACAATGAGCAGTTCTTC.

This clone has only a few counts. The rearrangement joins TRBV9 to TRBJ2-2; possible D gene TRBD2, 5 bases. V was pared by 3 bases and J by 6 bases, with 9 bases between. In germline, CDR1 is SGDLS, CDR2 YYNGEE. The CDR3 runs 13 residues. CDR3 sequence (DNA): TGTGCCAGCAGCGGGGCTAGCTCCGGGGAGCTGTTTTTT. Encoded protein: CASSGASSGELFF.

This chain connects TRBV6-5 to TRBJ2-7, with 10 bases aligning to TRBD1. This CDR3 is 14 amino acids long. The germline gives CDR1 MNHEY, CDR2 SVGAGI. V shed 5 bases, J shed 5 bases, and the junction held 6 bases outside the gene matches. The CDR3 protein is CASSQRGTGDEQYV. The CDR3 nucleotides are TGTGCCAGCAGTCAAAGGGGGACAGGGGACGAGCAGTACGTC.

V usage is TRBV9 and J usage is TRBJ1-6, with unresolved D. The CDR3 totals 14 residues. Looked up from germline, CDR1 is SGDLS and CDR2 is YYNGEE. Trimming pared 4 bases from V and 7 bases from J, leaving 12 bases between. The CDR3 loop reads CASSTEGMNSPLHF. The CDR3 DNA follows: TGTGCCAGCAGCACCGAAGGGATGAATTCACCCCTCCACTTT. The entire variable domain, with the rest obtained from reference TRBV9 and TRBJ1-6, is as follows: DSGVTQTPKHLITATGQRVTLRCSPRSGDLSVYWYQQSLDQGLQFLIQYYNGEERAKGNILERFSAQQFPDLHSELNLSSLELGDSALYFCASSTEGMNSPLHFGNGTRLTVT.

V usage is TRBV5-1 and J usage is TRBJ2-5; D is possibly TRBD2 (5 bases). The CDR3 extends over 15 amino acids. The germline V gene has CDR1 SGHRS and CDR2 YFSETQ. Trimming removed 4 bases at V and 0 bases at J, with 13 bases between. CDR3 protein: CASSPKAAYQETQYF. The CDR3 nucleotides read TGCGCCAGCAGCCCGAAAGCGGCGTACCAAGAGACCCAGTACTTC.

This clone was counted between two and nine times. CDR3 DNA sequence: TGTGCCAGCAGTGACACAGCTGGGGAGCAGTTCTTC. Translated, it gives CASSDTAGEQFF. The chain carries TRBV6-6 and TRBJ2-1; D not resolved. V was clipped by 5 bases and J by 10 bases, with 12 bases between them. The CDR3 spans 12 residues. Germline V gene lookup returns CDR1 MNHNY and CDR2 SVGAGI (reference sequence).

The rearrangement links TRBV6-5 to TRBJ2-1, with D perhaps matching TRBD1 (6 bases). Per germline, CDR1 MNHEY and CDR2 SVGAGI. This CDR3 contains 12 residues. Between the trimmed V and J ends, which lost 5 bases and 9 bases, there was a span of 11 bases. For the CDR3, the DNA is TGTGCCAGCAGTAGGGGGACGGGTGAGCAGTTCTTC. This translates into CASSRGTGEQFF.

This clone has more than one count but fewer than ten. The chain has TRBV7-9 and TRBJ2-7; D may be TRBD1 or TRBD2 (5 bases each). CDR3 length equals 15 residues. Trimming took off 2 bases at V and 5 bases at J, with 16 bases between the two ends. CDR1 is SEHNR and CDR2 is FQNEAQ in the germline V gene (reference sequence). The CDR3 bases are TGTGCCAGCAGCTTACGTGGGACCGTCACCGACGAGCAGTACTTC. Translating gives CASSLRGTVTDEQYF.

This clone was counted a few times. V and J are TRBV5-4 and TRBJ2-1, with a weak D call TRBD1 (6 bases). Trimming left V 4 bases short and J 0 bases short, with 8 bases between. CDR1 and CDR2 from the germline V gene are SGHNT and YYREEE (reference sequence). The CDR3 extends over 14 amino acids. The CDR3 sequence: CASSLDSSYNEQFF. The CDR3 coding sequence is TGTGCCAGCAGCCTGGACAGCTCCTACAATGAGCAGTTCTTC.

The chain has TRBV11-3 and TRBJ2-3; perhaps D is TRBD1 or TRBD2 (5 bases each). Trimming stripped 3 bases from V and 3 bases from J, with 19 bases between. Germline loops: CDR1 SGHNT, CDR2 YENEEA. There are 17 residues in the CDR3. The CDR3 DNA follows: TGTGCCAGCAGCTTTAGGCAGGGACGGATTTCGACAGATACGCAGTATTTT. The encoded protein is CASSFRQGRISTDTQYF.

The chain combines TRBV7-9 with TRBJ2-1; D is perhaps TRBD1 (5 bases). V was pared by 3 bases and J by 2 bases, with 14 bases between. The CDR3 length is 16 residues. Germline V CDR1 and CDR2: SEHNR, FQNEAQ (reference sequence). The CDR3 protein is CASSLRFQGTYNEQFF. The DNA for the CDR3 is TGTGCCAGCAGCTTGCGGTTTCAGGGTACCTACAATGAGCAGTTCTTC.

The chain links TRBV2 to TRBJ2-5, with 11 nucleotides matching TRBD2. The J segment lost 1 base and the V segment lost 6 bases, leaving 7 bases of the junction unmatched. CDR3 length: 16 residues. Germline CDR1 is SNHLY and CDR2 is FYNNEI. DNA for the CDR3: TGTGCCAGCAGCCCCCTTCTAGCGGGAGGCCAAGAGACCCAGTACTTC. This sequence encodes CASSPLLAGGQETQYF.

The chain uses TRBV19 and TRBJ2-1; D ambiguous. The V gene lost 4 bases and the J gene lost 4 bases, with 17 bases spanning the gap. The CDR3 contains 16 residues. The germline CDR1 and CDR2 sequences are LNHDA and SQIVND (reference sequence). The chain's CDR3 is CASSNVHNTKYNEQFF. Written as DNA, the CDR3 is TGTGCCAGTAGTAACGTACACAACACGAAGTACAATGAGCAGTTCTTC. The whole variable domain, remainder taken from reference TRBV19 and TRBJ2-1, is DGGITQSPKYLFRKEGQNVTLSCEQNLNHDAMYWYRQDPGQGLRLIYYSQIVNDFQKGDIAEGYSVSREKKESFPLTVTSAQKNPTAFYLCASSNVHNTKYNEQFFGPGTRLTVL.

The chain carries TRBV18 and TRBJ2-3; no firm D call. This CDR3 has 13 residues. Germline V gives CDR1 KGHSH, CDR2 LQKENI. Trimming took off 4 bases at V and 7 bases at J, with 12 bases between the two ends. The CDR3 here is CASSLPASHTQYF. The CDR3 coding sequence is TGTGCCAGCTCACTACCTGCAAGTCATACGCAGTATTTT. Drawing the rest from reference TRBV18 and TRBJ2-3, the complete variable domain is NAGVMQNPRHLVRRRGQEARLRCSPMKGHSHVYWYRQLPEEGLKFMVYLQKENIIDESGMPKERFSAEFPKEGPSILRIQQVVRGDSAAYFCASSLPASHTQYFGPGTRLTVL.

The chain employs TRBV23-1 and TRBJ1-6; no reliable D call. TRBV23-1 is filed as an ORF, its function uncertain. Trimming took off 6 bases at V and 7 bases at J, with 7 bases between the two ends. The CDR3 sequence is 12 residues long. The CDR3 region has the DNA TGCGCCAGCAGCCCCTCGAATTCACCCCTCCACTTT. Protein sequence: CASSPSNSPLHF.

The DNA for the CDR3 is TGTGCCAGCAGCCCAAGGCGGGGCGAGCAGTTCTTC. This translates into CASSPRRGEQFF. V is TRBV7-9 and J is TRBJ2-1; TRBD2 might be the D (6 bases). Germline lookup yields CDR1 SEHNR and CDR2 FQNEAQ (reference sequence). This CDR3 is built from 12 residues. The V and J ends lost 5 bases and 10 bases respectively, with 12 bases between them.

The chain carries TRBV9 and TRBJ2-2; possible D gene TRBD1, 5 bases. The CDR3 runs to 16 residues. The V and J ends lost 0 bases and 3 bases respectively, with 12 bases between them. Germline V gives CDR1 SGDLS, CDR2 YYNGEE. The CDR3 coding sequence is TGTGCCAGCAGCGTAGGAAACCCAGGGCACACCGGGGAGCTGTTTTTT. Translation: CASSVGNPGHTGELFF. Variable domain in full (rest from reference TRBV9 and TRBJ2-2): DSGVTQTPKHLITATGQRVTLRCSPRSGDLSVYWYQQSLDQGLQFLIQYYNGEERAKGNILERFSAQQFPDLHSELNLSSLELGDSALYFCASSVGNPGHTGELFFGEGSRLTVL.

This rearrangement joins TRBV30 to TRBJ1-2; 7 positions agree with TRBD1. After removal of 7 bases from V and 2 bases from J, the junction contained 10 bases not matched to a gene. Germline CDR1 reads GTSNPN; CDR2 reads SVGIG (reference sequence). The CDR3 is 14 residues long. In DNA form, the CDR3 reads TGTGCCTCCAGGGGGGCCGTTTCAAACTATGGCTACACCTTC. It is translated as CASRGAVSNYGYTF.

This sequence joins TRBV13 and TRBJ2-6, with TRBD1 identical over 9 bases. From germline, CDR1 is PRHDT and CDR2 FYEKMQ (reference sequence). Trimming took 3 bases from V and 2 from J; bases not matched to a gene: 5. CDR3 length: 17 amino acids. CDR3: CASSFRDRGTGANVLTF. In DNA form, the CDR3 reads TGTGCCAGCAGCTTCCGAGACAGGGGGACTGGGGCCAACGTCCTGACTTTC. Full variable domain (rest looked up from reference TRBV13 and TRBJ2-6): AAGVIQSPRHLIKEKRETATLKCYPIPRHDTVYWYQQGPGQDPQFLISFYEKMQSDKGSIPDRFSAQQFSDYHSELNMSSLELGDSALYFCASSFRDRGTGANVLTFGAGSRLTVL.